These 11 T cell receptor beta chains originate from one sample sequenced in a study of blood T cell repertoires in COVID-19. Clones were sequenced by immunoSEQ multiplex PCR, and TCRdb holds only the in-frame ones, with some missing. In the table there are over 150,000 clones, approximately 90% of which are singletons. Sequenced input: peripheral blood. These receptors were collected from a man in his forties or fifties with acute or convalescent COVID-19.

The chain has TRBV4-2 and TRBJ1-2, with TRBD1 identical over 7 bases. With 4 bases clipped from V and 2 bases from J, the junction kept 7 bases outside the gene matches. Germline V gene data show CDR1 as LGHNA and CDR2 as YNFKEQ. CDR3 length equals 15 residues. The CDR3 DNA follows: TGTGCCAGCAGCCCAGAACAGGGGTTCAACTATGGCTACACCTTC. Its translation: CASSPEQGFNYGYTF.

The chain recombines TRBV28 with TRBJ2-7; TRBD1 matches at 8 bases. Per the germline V gene, CDR1 is MDHEN and CDR2 is SYDVKM. The CDR3 is 15 residues long. V lost 5 bases and J lost 4; bases outside the gene matches: 10. CDR3 amino acids: CASSPAGTGGYEQYV. The CDR3 DNA sequence: TGTGCCAGCAGTCCCGCCGGGACAGGAGGATACGAGCAGTACGTC.

The chain links TRBV28 to TRBJ2-7; 12 nucleotides align to TRBD2. The CDR3 runs 16 residues. Per germline, CDR1 MDHEN and CDR2 SYDVKM. The ends lost 1 base at V and 4 bases at J; junction bases unmatched: 5. For the CDR3, the DNA is TGTGCCAGCAGTTTATCCGGACTAGCGGGAATTTACGAGCAGTACTTC. Translated: CASSLSGLAGIYEQYF.

The chain recombines TRBV3-1 (or the pseudogene TRBV3-2) with TRBJ1-6; D is possibly TRBD1 (6 bases). Germline values: CDR1 LGHDT, CDR2 YNNKEL (reference sequence). This CDR3 region has 16 residues. V lost 5 bases and J lost 5, with 16 bases in between. CDR3 sequence reads: CASSVIQGTDNSPLHF. As DNA, the CDR3 is TGTGCCAGCAGCGTAATTCAGGGGACGGATAATTCACCCCTCCACTTT.

This clone was seen just once. This chain links TRBV29-1 with TRBJ2-3, with a weak D call TRBD2 (7 bases). Germline values: CDR1 SQVTM, CDR2 ANQGSEA. The CDR3 contains 13 residues. The V and J ends lost 4 bases and 4 bases respectively, with 12 bases between them. This CDR3 reads CSVGGGAPDTQYF. The CDR3 coding sequence is TGCAGCGTTGGAGGGGGGGCCCCAGATACGCAGTATTTT.

V is TRBV7-6 and J is TRBJ2-2, with 7 bases that match TRBD1. This CDR3 comprises 17 residues. Losses at the gene ends were 3 bases for V and 2 bases for J; bases not matched to a gene: 9. CDR1 is SGHVS, CDR2 FNYEAQ, per germline. The CDR3, as DNA: TGTGCCAGCAGCTTTGGTACCGGGACAGTCAACACCGGGGAGCTGTTTTTT. Translation gives CASSFGTGTVNTGELFF.

This chain connects TRBV28 to TRBJ2-3; 7 nucleotides line up with TRBD1. V lost 1 base and J lost 2; bases outside the gene matches: 9. Germline CDR1 reads MDHEN; CDR2 reads SYDVKM. There are 17 residues in the CDR3. The DNA for the CDR3 is TGTGCCAGCAGTTTATCCTCCGACAGGGTGTACACAGATACGCAGTATTTT. Translation: CASSLSSDRVYTDTQYF.

Only a few counts were recorded for this clone. The chain links TRBV27 to TRBJ1-2, with D possibly matching TRBD1 (5 bases). Trimming took off 2 bases at V and 2 bases at J, with 6 bases between the two ends. There are 13 residues in the CDR3. The V gene's germline CDR1 is MNHEY and CDR2 SMNVEV (reference sequence). DNA for the CDR3: TGTGCCAGCAGTTTACGGGGGAACTATGGCTACACCTTC. Translating gives CASSLRGNYGYTF.

V usage is TRBV5-1 and J usage is TRBJ2-3, with 8 bases aligning to TRBD1. Unmatched junction bases numbered 6, after V lost 0 bases and J lost 0 bases. Per the germline V gene, CDR1 is SGHRS and CDR2 is YFSETQ. This CDR3 comprises 17 residues. The CDR3 protein is CASSLVRGRKSTDTQYF. CDR3 in DNA: TGCGCCAGCAGCTTGGTCAGGGGGCGTAAAAGCACAGATACGCAGTATTTT.

The gene calls are TRBV7-6 and TRBJ2-2, with 8 bases matching TRBD1. V lost 4 bases to trimming and J lost 4 bases; unmatched junction nucleotides: 11. The CDR3 loop spans 17 amino acids. Germline CDR1 reads SGHVS; CDR2 reads FNYEAQ. As DNA, the CDR3 is TGTGCCAGCAGCTCCATAGCAGGGGGCTCTAGCACCGGGGAGCTGTTTTTT. It codes for CASSSIAGGSSTGELFF. The full variable domain, with the rest looked up from reference TRBV7-6 and TRBJ2-2, is GAGVSQSPRYKVTKRGQDVALRCDPISGHVSLYWYRQALGQGPEFLTYFNYEAQQDKSGLPNDRFSAERPEGSISTLTIQRTEQRDSAMYRCASSSIAGGSSTGELFFGEGSRLTVL.

The chain recombines TRBV7-3 with TRBJ1-2; 9 nucleotides align to TRBD1. The CDR3 is made up of 14 amino acids. Germline values: CDR1 SGHTA, CDR2 FQGTGA. V lost 5 bases, J lost 4 bases, and 5 bases stayed unmatched. Written as DNA, the CDR3 is TGTGCCAGCAGCGAGACAGGGGGTGCCTATGGCTACACCTTC. Its protein is CASSETGGAYGYTF.